This T cell receptor beta chain was retrieved from a study of blood T cell repertoires in COVID-19 (dated by TCRdb to 2019 to 2021). Study-level background: The collaborator samples originated in the United States, Italy and Spain and spanned the acute and convalescent phases of COVID-19. The prospective study material was composed of cDNA or gDNA derived from T cells, B-cell-depleted T cells, or PBMCs. Subjects who had been exposed to COVID-19, were actively infected with it, or had recovered from it provided the deeply sampled blood TCRbeta repertoires that made up the dataset. The repertoires were made available in a free public database intended to serve as a resource for research on the immune response to SARS-CoV-2. Samples came from the ongoing ImmuneRACE study (first 160 participants) plus 1,254 subjects from 6 global collaborators. Nearly every sample came with metadata listing a de-identified subject ID, COVID-19 status, age in years and sex. Where available, HLA class I and class II types were taken from metadata supplied by the sample provider and were not determined by assay-based typing. Results and caveats for the whole study, not just this receptor: How much clinical and demographic metadata was included differed by source and by participant, and the metadata was provided uncurated.

Whole blood was collected in K2EDTA tubes by collaborating institutions according to the institutions' own protocols. For TCRbeta analysis, collaborators shipped samples as frozen whole blood, isolated PBMCs, or DNA extracted from either of those sample types. The immunoSEQ Assay, a bias-controlled multiplex PCR, was used to amplify TCRbeta CDR3 regions from genomic DNA. From the authors' description of their analysis: Within the assay, amplification of reference gene primers was used to estimate how many nucleated cells each sample contained. Sequence reads were collapsed and filtered to measure the absolute abundance of every unique TCRbeta CDR3 rearrangement. For each sample, productive Simpson clonality was calculated as the square root of Simpson's diversity index over productive rearrangements. Not all clones reach the TCRdb copy of this immuneACCESS table, which keeps in-frame sequences only. Checked studies attribute under half of the gap to unresolved V genes and leave the rest unexplained. V, J and clone size are taken as reported in that table, and D and trimming were inferred from the DNA itself. Here the sample has around 60,000 clones; over 75% occur a single time. The top ten clonotypes cover 5.5% to 7.5% of the sample.

The CDR1 and CDR2 encoded by the germline V gene (reference sequence) are PRHDT and FYEKMQ. Spanning cysteine to phenylalanine, the CDR3 consists of 15 amino acids. The retained sequence is limited to the CDR3, 45 bases, with the frame set at the first base. Cut back by 1 base and 11 bases, the V and J ends lie 20 bases apart. The sample holds a few counts of this clone. No antigen is known for it. The record has no base qualities; no much larger clone is one base away. The receptor comes from a man in his 60s with acute or convalescent COVID-19. The sequence links TRBV13 to TRBJ1-1, with a weak D call of TRBD1 (5 bases match). Sequencing was performed on peripheral blood. The CDR3 protein sequence reads: CASSLEGPRGTSAFF. The DNA sequence is as follows: TGTGCCAGCAGCTTAGAGGGCCCTAGGGGCACCTCGGCTTTCTTT.